This T cell receptor (beta chain) is from a study of technical replicates of blood from a few donors. The CDR3 sequence is 12 residues long. Trimming pared 6 bases from V and 3 bases from J, leaving 11 bases between. Germline V gives CDR1 SQVTM, CDR2 ANQGSEA. TCRdb's copy holds only in-frame clones and misses some; the assay was immunoSEQ multiplex PCR. Altogether about 81,000 clones are present, 85% to 95% being singletons, with the ten largest covering roughly 0.25%. Sequences were obtained from T cells isolated from PBMCs. The chain carries TRBV29-1 and TRBJ1-2, with D possibly being TRBD1 (5 bases). This sequence originates from a human donor in good health. For the CDR3, the DNA is TGCAGCGTCTGGGGGGGGGACTATGGCTACACCTTC. It specifies CSVWGGDYGYTF.